One and the same sample provided the 23 T cell receptor beta chains below, sequenced in a study of T cells in Graves' hyperthyroidism and ophthalmopathy (dated by TCRdb to the late 2010s). Receptor amplification or capture employed multiplex PCR. The reads were generated on an Illumina HiSeq 2000. The TCR beta CDR3 regions were amplified from RNA transcripts. The TCR CDR3 was subjected to a first round of RT-PCR using the HTBI primer set and the Qiagen OneStep RT-PCR kit. TCRdb reran the public reads through fastp at Q25 and MiXCR, keeping productive beta chains. Every entry covers one CDR3 protein and lists the most common genes and DNA from its rows. For this sample there are about 52,000 distinct CDR3 sequences; around 48% appear just once. The leading ten clones occupy about 9.8% of the sample. Material for sequencing was blood. These receptors all come from a woman in her fifties or sixties with Graves' ophthalmopathy.

This chain connects TRBV2 to TRBJ2-5; D is ambiguous. This CDR3 is built from 11 residues. Germline V gene data show CDR1 as SNHLY and CDR2 as FYNNEI. Between the trimmed V and J ends, which lost 4 bases and 3 bases, there was a span of 3 bases. The CDR3 sequence is CASSVEETQYF. The DNA for the CDR3 is TGTGCCAGCAGTGTCGAAGAGACCCAGTACTTC.

There are many counts of this clonotype. The chain has TRBV20-1 and TRBJ2-3; 11 bases map to TRBD2. Trimming removed 5 bases from V and 6 bases from J; junction bases left unmatched: 13. Germline V gene lookup returns CDR1 DFQATT and CDR2 SNEGSKA (reference sequence). The CDR3 covers 16 residues. CDR3 residues: CSAGPQLAGATDTQYF. The CDR3 DNA follows: TGCAGTGCTGGGCCCCAACTAGCGGGGGCAACGGATACGCAGTATTTT.

This clonotype has ten or more counts. Germline is not matched at one junction end, which may reflect a read error. The CDR3 reads CGSSLKREQYF. As DNA, the CDR3 is TGTGGCAGCAGCTTGAAACGCGAGCAGTACTTC. The chain recombines TRBV13 with TRBJ2-7; D call uncertain. Germline CDR1 reads PRHDT; CDR2 reads FYEKMQ (reference sequence). The CDR3 consists of 11 residues.

This chain uses TRBV5-1 with TRBJ2-3, with D perhaps matching TRBD1 (7 bases). CDR3 size: 15 residues. Germline V gene sequence: CDR1 SGHRS, CDR2 YFSETQ. Trimming shortened V by 4 bases and J by 0 bases, and 12 bases separated the two germline ends. Here the CDR3 reads CASSEQGTSTDTQYF. Written as DNA, the CDR3 is TGCGCCAGCAGCGAACAGGGGACTAGCACAGATACGCAGTATTTT.

This clonotype was found many times. The gene calls are TRBV24-1 and TRBJ2-2; D not certain. Germline V gene sequence: CDR1 KGHDR, CDR2 SFDVKD. V was pared by 9 bases and J by 0 bases, with 10 bases between. The CDR3 length is 14 residues. The DNA for the CDR3 is TGTGCCACCGGCATCACTTCGAACACCGGGGAGCTGTTTTTT. Protein sequence: CATGITSNTGELFF.

This clonotype was recorded at least ten times. The V gene is TRBV6-4, the J gene TRBJ1-6; 10 nucleotides line up with TRBD1. The CDR3 consists of 15 residues. Germline CDR1 and CDR2: MRHNA and SNTAGT. The trim removed 0 bases at V and 7 bases at J, leaving 0 bases unmatched. The DNA for the CDR3 is TGTGCCAGCAGTGACTCGACAGGGGGCAATTCACCCCTCCACTTT. This sequence encodes CASSDSTGGNSPLHF.

The rearrangement links TRBV5-4 to TRBJ2-1, with no clear D. This CDR3 comprises 14 residues. V was cut by 0 bases and J by 9 bases, with 13 bases left in between. Germline V lookup: CDR1 SGHNT, CDR2 YYREEE (reference sequence). The CDR3 spells CASSLGLGSSEQFF. In DNA form, the CDR3 reads TGTGCCAGCAGCTTGGGACTGGGTTCGAGTGAGCAGTTCTTC.

The chain links TRBV29-1 to TRBJ1-5, with a weak D call TRBD1 (6 bases). Germline V CDR1 and CDR2: SQVTM, ANQGSEA. This CDR3 contains 13 residues. Trimming pared 5 bases from V and 3 bases from J, leaving 11 bases between. CDR3 DNA: TGCAGCGTTCAACAGGGCAACAATCAGCCCCAGCATTTT. Its translation is CSVQQGNNQPQHF.

This sequence joins TRBV7-9 and TRBJ2-5, with 7 bases that match TRBD1. V gave up 4 bases and J gave up 4 bases; unmatched junction bases: 6. Germline V gene data show CDR1 as SEHNR and CDR2 as FQNEAQ (reference sequence). The CDR3 has 14 amino acids. CDR3 protein: CASSSGTVGETQYF. CDR3 in DNA: TGTGCCAGCAGCTCCGGGACAGTGGGAGAGACCCAGTACTTC.

The genes are TRBV20-1 and TRBJ2-5; unclear D gene. Trimming stripped 5 bases from V and 5 bases from J, with 21 bases between. This CDR3 region has 15 residues. Germline V CDR1 and CDR2: DFQATT, SNEGSKA (reference sequence). The CDR3 region is CSAAPPGPVRETQYF. Here the CDR3 DNA reads TGCAGTGCTGCCCCTCCGGGCCCCGTTAGGGAGACCCAGTACTTC.

This clonotype has at least ten counts. The rearrangement uses TRBV6-5 and TRBJ2-3; the D gene is possibly TRBD2 (6 bases). Germline V gene data show CDR1 as MNHEY and CDR2 as SVGAGI. The CDR3 is made up of 13 amino acids. Trimming shortened V by 2 bases and J by 3 bases, and 6 bases separated the two germline ends. DNA of the CDR3: TGTGCCAGCAGTTACGGGGGGACAGATACGCAGTATTTT. Its translation is CASSYGGTDTQYF.

This clonotype was recorded only once. The conserved final phenylalanine or tryptophan is absent from the CDR3, which likely points to a read error. This chain uses TRBV7-2 with TRBJ2-3; 8 bases are a match to TRBD1. V trimming: 3 bases; J trimming: 4 bases; junction bases outside the gene matches: 3. The CDR3 loop spans 14 amino acids. Germline CDR1 and CDR2: SGHTA and FQGNSA. For the CDR3, the DNA is TGTGCCAGCAGCTTGGACAGGGCTGCAGATACGCAGTATTGT. It is translated as CASSLDRAADTQYC.

Only a few counts were recorded for this clonotype. No DNA is shown, since the ends of the CDR3 on it are uncertain; the CDR3 is the one TCRdb lists. The V call is TRBV30, the J call TRBJ2-7; the D call of TRBD1 is as the table states it, not checked on the DNA. The germline gives CDR1 GTSNPN, CDR2 SVGIG (reference sequence). The CDR3 is 14 amino acids long, termini counted. CDR3 residues: CAWSWGQGAYEQHF.

The V and J genes are TRBV24-1 and TRBJ1-6; maybe TRBD1 (6 bases). Germline CDR1 is KGHDR and CDR2 is SFDVKD. The CDR3 has 16 amino acids. The ends were cut back, 4 bases at V and 4 bases at J, with 13 bases in the middle. The CDR3 spells CATSETGTSYNSPLHF. CDR3 bases: TGTGCCACCAGTGAAACCGGGACATCATATAATTCACCCCTCCACTTT.

This clonotype was seen once. A much more abundant neighbour one base away suggests this may be a read error. CDR3 residues: CASQTVESNQPQHF. CDR3 bases: TGTGCCAGCCAAACGGTCGAGAGCAATCAGCCCCAGCATTTT. V is TRBV28 and J is TRBJ1-5; D ambiguous. Trimming removed 8 bases at V and 1 base at J, with 12 bases between. The CDR3 length is 14 residues. Germline CDR1 and CDR2: MDHEN and SYDVKM.

Worth noting for this clonotype: Lacking the conserved final phenylalanine or tryptophan, this CDR3 likely reflects a read error. This rearrangement joins TRBV29-1 to TRBJ2-3, with unresolved D. Per germline, CDR1 SQVTM and CDR2 ANQGSEA. The length of the CDR3 is 11 residues. V lost 3 bases and J lost 4, with 5 bases in between. The CDR3 protein is CSVDVSDTQYC. CDR3 DNA: TGCAGCGTTGACGTTTCAGATACGCAGTATTGT.

Comments on this clonotype: Its ends do not fully match the called genes, so a read error is possible. The gene calls are TRBV6-5 and TRBJ1-4, with 7 bases that match TRBD1. This CDR3 comprises 15 residues. CDR1 MNHEY and CDR2 SVGAGI come from the germline V gene. The CDR3 nucleotides are TGTGCCAGTAGTTACGTGGGACAGCGTGATGAAAAACTGTTTTTT. Translating gives CASSYVGQRDEKLFF.

Many counts were recorded for this clonotype. The chain joins TRBV4-3 to TRBJ1-5; D perhaps matches TRBD1 (5 bases). V shed 0 bases and J shed 4 bases, with 10 bases lying between them. Germline V CDR1 and CDR2: LGHNA, YSLEER. The CDR3 is 15 residues long. The CDR3 DNA sequence: TGCGCCAGCAGCCAAGATACAGGATGGAATCAGCCCCAGCATTTT. This sequence encodes CASSQDTGWNQPQHF.

This clonotype has just a few counts. This chain joins TRBV5-8 and TRBJ2-7; 7 bases match TRBD2. With 2 bases clipped from V and 3 bases from J, the junction kept 5 bases outside the gene matches. The CDR3 contains 14 residues. Germline V gives CDR1 SGHTS, CDR2 YDEGEE. This CDR3 reads CASSLAGLGYEQYF. The CDR3 coding sequence is TGTGCCAGCAGCTTAGCGGGACTCGGCTACGAGCAGTACTTC.

The chain joins TRBV29-1 to TRBJ1-2, with unresolved D. CDR3 length: 13 amino acids. Germline assignment: CDR1 SQVTM and CDR2 ANQGSEA. V was clipped by 2 bases and J by 4 bases, with 11 bases between them. The CDR3 DNA is TGCAGCGTTGAATGGTCTTCGATCTATGGCTACACCTTC. Its translation: CSVEWSSIYGYTF.

This clonotype was found many times. This chain joins TRBV5-1 and TRBJ2-2; D is unclear. Trimming removed 0 bases at V and 1 base at J, with 1 base between. This CDR3 region has 13 residues. The germline V gene has CDR1 SGHRS and CDR2 YFSETQ. The CDR3 loop is CASSLGNTGELFF. As DNA, the CDR3 is TGCGCCAGCAGCTTGGGGAACACCGGGGAGCTGTTTTTT.

Sample share makes this clonotype medium-sized (0.01 to 0.1%). The chain joins TRBV2 to TRBJ1-6; possible D gene TRBD1, 6 bases. Trimming removed 6 bases at V and 7 bases at J, with 19 bases between. CDR1 is SNHLY, CDR2 FYNNEI, per germline. This CDR3 has 16 residues. CDR3 DNA: TGTGCCAGCAGACCGGACCGATGGGGGCAGAATTCACCCCTCCACTTT. Its protein product is CASRPDRWGQNSPLHF.

The chain employs TRBV10-3 and TRBJ2-7, with unresolved D. Trimming took 2 bases from V and 2 from J, leaving 16 bases between them. CDR1 and CDR2 (germline): ENHRY, SYGVKD. This CDR3 is 16 amino acids long. The CDR3 DNA is TGTGCCATCAGTGAGGACTTCTACAGAGTCCCCTACGAGCAGTACTTC. It is translated as CAISEDFYRVPYEQYF.